This TCR beta chain was recorded in a study of neurological immune-mediated disorders. Broader study findings: No link was found between any clinical or MRI feature and the multiple sclerosis repertoire cluster. Expansion of TCR clones was greatest in HTLV-1-associated myelopathy and smallest in multiple sclerosis, where it fell below that of healthy controls. The phylogenetic placement of 18 of 34 multiple sclerosis patients' repertoires in one related-CDR3 cluster constitutes a possible signature.

The method for making cDNA was 5'RACE, and it used 10-nucleotide random UMIs. TCRdb recomputed calls from the 5' RACE reads with MiXCR, one row per CDR3 protein. The sample lists under 70,000 distinct CDR3 sequences; roughly 3.3% were seen once. This clonotype came up many times. Its antigen is still unknown. V dropped 5 bases and J dropped 3 bases, with 4 bases sitting between them. The CDR3 runs to 11 residues. Germline CDR1 is SGHRS and CDR2 is YFSETQ. This sequence joins TRBV5-1 and TRBJ2-3; no clear D gene. What was sequenced was PBMCs. This receptor was obtained from a woman in her twenties or thirties with multiple sclerosis. The CDR3 loop is CASRLTDTQYF. CDR3 coding DNA: TGCGCCAGCAGATTAACAGATACGCAGTATTTT.